This T cell receptor beta chain emerged from a study of T-cell memory formation after mild COVID-19. This clonotype occurred many times. This CDR3 contains 15 residues. Germline trimming cut 6 bases from V and 3 bases from J; bases unmatched to any gene: 6. TCRdb passed the 5' RACE reads through MiXCR, listing each CDR3 protein once. The sample has some 350,000 distinct CDR3 sequences, approximately 13% seen once. The origin of this receptor is a man between 18 and 29 years old who had mild COVID-19 (a few samples of this study predate the infection). Cell type and time point are not known. Source material: PBMCs or a T cell subset sorted from them (not recorded which). The chain joins TRBV12-3 or TRBV12-4 to TRBJ2-1, with 9 bases that match TRBD1. CDR3 region: CASSPTDRGYNEQFF. The CDR3, as DNA: TGTGCCAGCAGCCCGACGGACAGGGGCTACAATGAGCAGTTCTTC.